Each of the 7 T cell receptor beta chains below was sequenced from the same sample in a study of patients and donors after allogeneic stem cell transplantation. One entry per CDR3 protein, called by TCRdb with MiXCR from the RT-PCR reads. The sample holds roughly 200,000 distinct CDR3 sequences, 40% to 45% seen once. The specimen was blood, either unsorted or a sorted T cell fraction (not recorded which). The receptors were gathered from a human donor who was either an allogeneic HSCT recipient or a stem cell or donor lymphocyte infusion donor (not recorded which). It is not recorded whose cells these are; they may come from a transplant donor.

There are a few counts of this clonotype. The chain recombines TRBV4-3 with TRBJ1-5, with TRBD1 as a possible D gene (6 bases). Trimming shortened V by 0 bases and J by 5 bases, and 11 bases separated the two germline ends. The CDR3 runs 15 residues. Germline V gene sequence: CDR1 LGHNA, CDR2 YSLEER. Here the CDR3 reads CASSQENREYQPQHF. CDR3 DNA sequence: TGCGCCAGCAGCCAAGAAAACAGGGAGTATCAGCCCCAGCATTTT.

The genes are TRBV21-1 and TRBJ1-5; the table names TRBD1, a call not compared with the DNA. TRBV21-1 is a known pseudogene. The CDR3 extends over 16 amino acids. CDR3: CASSTVTDSGNQPQHF. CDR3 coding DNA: TGTGCCAGCAGCACAGTGACTGACAGCGGCAATCAGCCCCAGCATTTT.

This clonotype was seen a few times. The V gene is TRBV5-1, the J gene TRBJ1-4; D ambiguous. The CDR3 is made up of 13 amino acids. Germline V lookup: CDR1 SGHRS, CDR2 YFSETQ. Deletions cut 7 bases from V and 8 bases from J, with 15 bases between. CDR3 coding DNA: TGCGCCAGCGGCCAGATATCGGGGGAAAAACTGTTTTTT. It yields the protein CASGQISGEKLFF.

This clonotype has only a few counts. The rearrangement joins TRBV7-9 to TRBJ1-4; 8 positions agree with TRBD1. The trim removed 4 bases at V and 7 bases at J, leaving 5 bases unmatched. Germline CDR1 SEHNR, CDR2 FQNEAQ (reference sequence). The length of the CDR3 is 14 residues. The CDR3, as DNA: TGTGCCAGCAGCTCGACAGGGGAGAGTGAAAAACTGTTTTTT. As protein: CASSSTGESEKLFF.

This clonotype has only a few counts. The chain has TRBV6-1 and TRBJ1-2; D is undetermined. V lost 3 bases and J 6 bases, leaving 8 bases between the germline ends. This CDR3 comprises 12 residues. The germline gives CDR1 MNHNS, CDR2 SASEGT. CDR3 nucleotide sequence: TGTGCCAGCAGTGATTGGATGAATGGCTACACCTTC. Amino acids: CASSDWMNGYTF.

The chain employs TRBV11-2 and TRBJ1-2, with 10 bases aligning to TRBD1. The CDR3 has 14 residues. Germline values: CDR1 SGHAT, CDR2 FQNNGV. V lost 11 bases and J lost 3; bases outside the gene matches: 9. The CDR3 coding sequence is TGTGCCGTGGCGGGACAGGGGATGGACTATGGCTACACCTTC. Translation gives CAVAGQGMDYGYTF.

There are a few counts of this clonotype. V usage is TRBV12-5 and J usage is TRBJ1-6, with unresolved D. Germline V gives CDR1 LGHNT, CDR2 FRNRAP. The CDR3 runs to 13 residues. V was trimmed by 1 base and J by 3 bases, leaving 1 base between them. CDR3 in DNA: TGTGCTAGTGGTTTGGACTATAATTCACCCCTCCACTTT. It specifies CASGLDYNSPLHF.